This T cell receptor beta chain was captured in a study of early T cells in non-severe SARS-CoV-2 infection. The wider study: Sequencing of unsorted whole blood was done on bulk RNA, leaving chains unpaired.

Overall study findings and caveats: VDJdb-based annotation leaned toward anti-spike CD8 responses and missed private and CD4 specificities.

In the case of this clonotype: Its matching antigen is unknown.

Separate cDNA molecules each had unique molecular identifiers attached to them. One entry per CDR3 protein results from TCRdb running MiXCR on the 5' RACE reads. The repertoire holds 70,000 to 75,000 distinct CDR3 sequences, with roughly 12% as singletons. Germline V CDR1 and CDR2: MGHDK, SYGVNS. This CDR3 is built from 15 residues. The V segment lost 7 bases and the J segment 5 bases; nucleotides outside the gene matches: 10. V is TRBV25-1 and J is TRBJ2-7; the match to TRBD1 covers 11 bases. Sequenced material: whole blood. The receptor comes from an adult who was a healthcare worker with PCR-confirmed SARS-CoV-2 infection or an uninfected control (not recorded which). For the CDR3, the DNA is TGTGCCAGCACCCGTCGAGGACAGGGGGCCCACGAGCAGTACTTC. This encodes CASTRRGQGAHEQYF.